The 8 T cell receptor beta chains reported below all come from one sample, sequenced in a study of CXCR3-negative and CXCR3-positive naive CD8 T cells. Libraries were UMI-labeled 5' RACE TRB cDNA. Using the 5' RACE reads, TCRdb records one entry per CDR3 protein without DNA. The sample holds 45,000 to 55,000 distinct CDR3 sequences. Sequenced sample: memory CD8+ T cells from blood. The receptors were sampled from a human donor in good health. Some clones in this sample may be carry-over from other donors' samples.

This chain connects TRBV12-3 or TRBV12-4 to TRBJ2-7; the TCRdb call, TRBD1, lacks DNA for checking. The CDR3 covers 15 residues. The CDR3 protein is CASSLSYRDSLEQYF.

The chain uses TRBV4-2 and TRBJ1-1. The CDR3 consists of 14 residues. CDR1 LGHNA and CDR2 YNFKEQ come from the germline V gene. The CDR3 sequence is CASSQEGPRTEAFF.

The chain links TRBV6-5 to TRBJ2-1; TCRdb returns TRBD2, unconfirmable since there is no DNA. In germline, CDR1 is MNHEY, CDR2 SVGAGI. The CDR3 contains 14 residues. CDR3 loop: CASRTSGEYNEQFF.

V is TRBV25-1 and J is TRBJ2-2; TCRdb indicates TRBD2, and absent DNA this call remains unverified. The germline V gene encodes CDR1 MGHDK and CDR2 SYGVNS. This CDR3 is 12 amino acids long. The CDR3 here is CASRGASRELFF.

The CDR3 reads CASLEYYNEQFF. V gene TRBV6-2 or TRBV6-3 combines with J gene TRBJ2-1. This CDR3 has 12 amino acids. The V gene's germline CDR1 is MNHEY and CDR2 SVGEGT.

The chain links TRBV6-6 to TRBJ1-5. This CDR3 comprises 12 residues. CDR1 MNHNY and CDR2 SVGAGI come from the germline V gene (reference sequence). The CDR3 region is CASSYGTQPQHF.

The chain couples TRBV19 to TRBJ2-1; the D gene TCRdb calls, TRBD1, cannot be checked with no DNA. CDR3 length: 16 amino acids. Germline-derived CDR1 and CDR2 are LNHDA and SQIVND (reference sequence). The CDR3 loop reads CASSIGPGQGWNEQFF.

The V call is TRBV28, the J call TRBJ2-3; TCRdb calls TRBD1, which cannot be checked without DNA. There are 16 residues in the CDR3. Germline assignment: CDR1 MDHEN and CDR2 SYDVKM. CDR3 sequence: CASSLGPRYRPDTQYF.